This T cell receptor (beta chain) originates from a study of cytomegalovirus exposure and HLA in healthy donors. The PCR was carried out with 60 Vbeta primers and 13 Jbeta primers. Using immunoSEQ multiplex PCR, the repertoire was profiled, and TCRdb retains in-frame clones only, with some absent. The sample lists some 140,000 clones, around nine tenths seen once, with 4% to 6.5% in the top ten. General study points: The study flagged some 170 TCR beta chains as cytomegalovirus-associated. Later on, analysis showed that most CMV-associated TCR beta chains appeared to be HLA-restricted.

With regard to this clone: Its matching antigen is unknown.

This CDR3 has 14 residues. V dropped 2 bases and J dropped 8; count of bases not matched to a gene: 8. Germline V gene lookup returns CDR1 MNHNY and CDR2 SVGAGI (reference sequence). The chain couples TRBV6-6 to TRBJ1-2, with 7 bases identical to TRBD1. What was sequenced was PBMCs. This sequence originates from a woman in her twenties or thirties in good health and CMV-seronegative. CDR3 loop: CASSYGEGAPGYTF. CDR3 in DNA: TGTGCCAGCAGTTACGGTGAGGGGGCGCCCGGCTACACCTTC.